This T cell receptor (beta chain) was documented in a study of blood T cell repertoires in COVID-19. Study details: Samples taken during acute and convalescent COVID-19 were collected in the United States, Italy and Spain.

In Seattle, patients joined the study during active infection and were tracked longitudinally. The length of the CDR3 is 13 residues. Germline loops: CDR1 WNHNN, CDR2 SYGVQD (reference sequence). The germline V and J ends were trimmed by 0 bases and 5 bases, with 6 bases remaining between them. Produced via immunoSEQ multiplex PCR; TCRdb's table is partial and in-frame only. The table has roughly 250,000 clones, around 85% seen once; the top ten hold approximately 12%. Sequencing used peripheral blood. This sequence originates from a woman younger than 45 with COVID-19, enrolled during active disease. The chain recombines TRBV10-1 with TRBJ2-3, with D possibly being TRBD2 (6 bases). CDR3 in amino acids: CASSESGLDTQYF. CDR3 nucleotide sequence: TGCGCCAGCAGTGAGTCGGGACTAGATACGCAGTATTTT.